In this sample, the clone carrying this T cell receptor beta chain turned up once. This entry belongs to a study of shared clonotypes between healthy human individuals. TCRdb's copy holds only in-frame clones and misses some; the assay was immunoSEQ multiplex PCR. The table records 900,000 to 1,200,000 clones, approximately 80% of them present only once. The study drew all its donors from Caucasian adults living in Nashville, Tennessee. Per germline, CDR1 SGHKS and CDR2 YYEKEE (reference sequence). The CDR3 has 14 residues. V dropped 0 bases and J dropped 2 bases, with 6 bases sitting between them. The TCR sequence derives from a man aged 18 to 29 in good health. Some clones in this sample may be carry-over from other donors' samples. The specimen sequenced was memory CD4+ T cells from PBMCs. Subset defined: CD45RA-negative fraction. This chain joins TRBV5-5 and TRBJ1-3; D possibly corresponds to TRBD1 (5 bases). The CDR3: CASSLGGAGNTIYF. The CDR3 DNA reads TGTGCCAGCAGCTTGGGAGGGGCTGGAAACACCATATATTTT.